This T cell receptor (beta chain) came from a study of blood T cell repertoires in COVID-19. As for the study in general: Sample material is recorded as cDNA or gDNA derived from T cells, B-cell-depleted T cells, or PBMCs.

Clones were sequenced by immunoSEQ multiplex PCR, and TCRdb holds only the in-frame ones, with some missing. The sample has 130,000 to 150,000 clones; 84% are singletons. The source material was peripheral blood. The source is a woman over 75 in a cohort sampled during active or convalescent COVID-19.

The CDR3 DNA sequence: TGTGCCAGCAGCTTAATGGCCAGGGGCGTCGCAGATACGCAGTATTTT. Translating it yields CASSLMARGVADTQYF. V usage is TRBV7-8 and J usage is TRBJ2-3; perhaps TRBD1 as D (6 bases). The germline CDR1 and CDR2 sequences are SGHVS and FQNEAQ. Trimming removed 2 bases at V and 4 bases at J, with 16 bases between. The CDR3 is 16 residues long.